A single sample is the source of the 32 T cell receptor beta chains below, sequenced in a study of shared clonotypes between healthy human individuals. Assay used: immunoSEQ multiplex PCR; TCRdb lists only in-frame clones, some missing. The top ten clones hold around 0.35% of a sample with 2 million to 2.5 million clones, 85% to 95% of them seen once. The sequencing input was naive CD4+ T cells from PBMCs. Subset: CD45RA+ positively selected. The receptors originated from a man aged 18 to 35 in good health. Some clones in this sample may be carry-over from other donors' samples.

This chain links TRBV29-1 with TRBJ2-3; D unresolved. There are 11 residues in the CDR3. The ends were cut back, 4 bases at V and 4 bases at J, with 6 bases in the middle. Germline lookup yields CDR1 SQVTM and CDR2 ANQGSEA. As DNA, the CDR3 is TGCAGCGTTGGTCGCGCAGATACGCAGTATTTT. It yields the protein CSVGRADTQYF.

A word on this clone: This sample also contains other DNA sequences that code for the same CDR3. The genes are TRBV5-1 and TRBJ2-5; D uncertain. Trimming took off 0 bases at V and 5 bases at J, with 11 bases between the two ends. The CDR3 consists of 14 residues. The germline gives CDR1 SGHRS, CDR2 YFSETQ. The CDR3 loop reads CASSLEGSGETQYF. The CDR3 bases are TGCGCCAGCAGCTTGGAAGGCTCCGGGGAGACCCAGTACTTC.

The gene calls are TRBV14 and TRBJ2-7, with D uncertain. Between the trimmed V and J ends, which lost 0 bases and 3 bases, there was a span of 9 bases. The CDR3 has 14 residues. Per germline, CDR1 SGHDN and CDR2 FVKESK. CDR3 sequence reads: CASSQDRVLYEQYF. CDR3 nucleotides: TGTGCCAGCAGCCAAGACCGGGTCCTCTACGAGCAGTACTTC.

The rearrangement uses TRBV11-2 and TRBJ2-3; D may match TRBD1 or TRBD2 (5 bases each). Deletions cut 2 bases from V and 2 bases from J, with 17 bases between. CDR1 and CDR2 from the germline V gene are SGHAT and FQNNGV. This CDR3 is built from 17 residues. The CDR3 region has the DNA TGTGCCAGCAGCTTATTACCCCCAGGGAGTGACACAGATACGCAGTATTTT. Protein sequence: CASSLLPPGSDTDTQYF.

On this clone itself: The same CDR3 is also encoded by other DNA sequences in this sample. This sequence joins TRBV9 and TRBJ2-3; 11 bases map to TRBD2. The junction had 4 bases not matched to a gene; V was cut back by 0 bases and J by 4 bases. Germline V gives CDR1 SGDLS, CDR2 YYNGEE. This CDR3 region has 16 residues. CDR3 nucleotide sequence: TGTGCCAGCAGCGTAGCTGGGACTAGCGGTTCAGATACGCAGTATTTT. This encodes CASSVAGTSGSDTQYF.

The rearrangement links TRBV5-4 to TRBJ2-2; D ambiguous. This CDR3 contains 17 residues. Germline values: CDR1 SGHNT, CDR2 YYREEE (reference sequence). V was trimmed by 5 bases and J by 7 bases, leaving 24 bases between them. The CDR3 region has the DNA TGTGCCAGCAGTCCAATTTCAGGTGGCCCTATGGGCGGGGAGCTGTTTTTT. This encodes CASSPISGGPMGGELFF.

CDR3 in DNA: TGTGCCAGCAGTTATACAGGGACAACTGAAGCTTTCTTT. This codes for CASSYTGTTEAFF. The chain has TRBV7-9 and TRBJ1-1; possible D gene TRBD1, 6 bases. The CDR3 runs to 13 residues. Germline assignment: CDR1 SEHNR and CDR2 FQNEAQ (reference sequence). The V end was cut by 6 bases, the J end by 5 bases, with 13 bases between.

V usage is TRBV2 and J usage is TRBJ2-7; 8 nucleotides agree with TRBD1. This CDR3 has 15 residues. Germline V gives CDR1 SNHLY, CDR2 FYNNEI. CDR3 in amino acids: CASSSGPGTGGREFV. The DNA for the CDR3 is TGTGCCAGCAGTTCGGGGCCGGGAACAGGGGGGAGAGAGTTCGTC.

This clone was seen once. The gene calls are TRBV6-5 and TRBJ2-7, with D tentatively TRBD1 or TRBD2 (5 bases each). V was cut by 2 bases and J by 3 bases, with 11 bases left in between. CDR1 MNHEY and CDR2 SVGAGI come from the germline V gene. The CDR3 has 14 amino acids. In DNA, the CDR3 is TGTGCCAGCAGTTACGGGATGGGGGTCTACGAGCAGTACTTC. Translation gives CASSYGMGVYEQYF.

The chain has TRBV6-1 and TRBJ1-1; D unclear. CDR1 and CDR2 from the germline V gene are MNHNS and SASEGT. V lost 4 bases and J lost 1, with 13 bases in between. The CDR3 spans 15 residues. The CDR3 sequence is CASSAFRVGNTEAFF. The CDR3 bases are TGTGCCAGCAGTGCATTTAGGGTCGGGAACACTGAAGCTTTCTTT.

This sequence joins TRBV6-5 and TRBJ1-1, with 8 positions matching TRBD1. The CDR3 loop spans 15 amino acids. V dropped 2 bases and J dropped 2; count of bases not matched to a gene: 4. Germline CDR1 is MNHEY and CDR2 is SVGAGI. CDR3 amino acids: CASSYHGTGNTEAFF. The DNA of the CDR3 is TGTGCCAGCAGTTACCACGGGACAGGCAACACTGAAGCTTTCTTT.

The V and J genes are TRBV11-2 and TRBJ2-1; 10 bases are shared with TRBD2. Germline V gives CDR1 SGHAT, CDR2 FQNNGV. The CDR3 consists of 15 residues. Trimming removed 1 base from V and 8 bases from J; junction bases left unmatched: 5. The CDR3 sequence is CASSLVLAGVHEQFF. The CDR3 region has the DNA TGTGCCAGCAGCTTAGTGCTAGCGGGAGTCCATGAGCAGTTCTTC.

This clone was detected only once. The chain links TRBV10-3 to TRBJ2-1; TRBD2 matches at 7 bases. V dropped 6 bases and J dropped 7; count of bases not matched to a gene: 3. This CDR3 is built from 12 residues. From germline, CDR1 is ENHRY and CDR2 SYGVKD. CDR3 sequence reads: CAISNSGNEQFF. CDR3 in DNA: TGTGCCATCAGCAATAGCGGGAATGAGCAGTTCTTC.

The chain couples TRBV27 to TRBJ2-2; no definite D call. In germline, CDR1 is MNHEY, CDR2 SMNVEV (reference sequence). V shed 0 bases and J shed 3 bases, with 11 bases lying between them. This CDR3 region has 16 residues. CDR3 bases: TGTGCCAGCAGTTTATCGTATATTCAGGACACCGGGGAGCTGTTTTTT. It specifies CASSLSYIQDTGELFF.

The chain's CDR3 is CASSETSEVKELFF. CDR3 bases: TGTGCCAGCAGCGAGACTAGCGAAGTAAAGGAGCTGTTTTTT. The V and J genes are TRBV5-4 and TRBJ2-2; 8 nucleotides agree with TRBD2. Germline lookup yields CDR1 SGHNT and CDR2 YYREEE (reference sequence). The J segment lost 10 bases and the V segment lost 4 bases, leaving 9 bases of the junction unmatched. CDR3 size: 14 residues.

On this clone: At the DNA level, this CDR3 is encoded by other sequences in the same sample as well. The chain's CDR3 is CASSLAGGTSYEQYF. The CDR3 DNA reads as TGTGCCAGCAGCTTGGCTGGCGGTACCTCCTACGAGCAGTACTTC. The V and J genes are TRBV5-4 and TRBJ2-7; no firm D call. CDR1 is SGHNT, CDR2 YYREEE, per germline (reference sequence). Trimming left V 0 bases short and J 0 bases short, with 10 bases between. The CDR3 extends over 15 amino acids.

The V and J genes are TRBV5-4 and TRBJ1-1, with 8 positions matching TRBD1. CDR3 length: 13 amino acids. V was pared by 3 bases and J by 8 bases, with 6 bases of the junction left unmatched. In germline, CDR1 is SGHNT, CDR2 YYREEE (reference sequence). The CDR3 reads CASSSAGGREAFF. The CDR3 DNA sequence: TGTGCCAGCAGCTCGGCAGGGGGCAGAGAAGCTTTCTTT.

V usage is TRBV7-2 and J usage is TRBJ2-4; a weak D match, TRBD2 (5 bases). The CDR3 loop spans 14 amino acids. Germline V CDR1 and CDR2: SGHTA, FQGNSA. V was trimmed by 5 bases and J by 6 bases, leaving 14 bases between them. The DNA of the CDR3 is TGTGCCAGCAGCCCAAGTGGAGGTAGAAACATTCAGTACTTC. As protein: CASSPSGGRNIQYF.

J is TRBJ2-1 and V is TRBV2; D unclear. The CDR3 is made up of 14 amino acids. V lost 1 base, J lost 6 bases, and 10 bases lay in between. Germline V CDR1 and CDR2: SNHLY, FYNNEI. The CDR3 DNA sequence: TGTGCCAGCAGTGAAGAGCTAATCGGCAATGAGCAGTTCTTC. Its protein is CASSEELIGNEQFF. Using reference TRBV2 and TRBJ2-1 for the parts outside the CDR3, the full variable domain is EPEVTQTPSHQVTQMGQEVILRCVPISNHLYFYWYRQILGQKVEFLVSFYNNEISEKSEIFDDQFSVERPDGSNFTLKIRSTKLEDSAMYFCASSEELIGNEQFFGPGTRLTVL.

CDR3 amino acids: CASSRGAAGAVTF. CDR3 in DNA: TGCGCCAGCAGCCGGGGGGCGGCGGGGGCGGTCACCTTC. The chain uses TRBV4-1 and TRBJ1-2, with a tentative D call TRBD1 (6 bases). The ends were cut back, 4 bases at V and 13 bases at J, with 19 bases in the middle. The CDR3 is 13 amino acids. Per germline, CDR1 MGHRA and CDR2 YSYEKL.

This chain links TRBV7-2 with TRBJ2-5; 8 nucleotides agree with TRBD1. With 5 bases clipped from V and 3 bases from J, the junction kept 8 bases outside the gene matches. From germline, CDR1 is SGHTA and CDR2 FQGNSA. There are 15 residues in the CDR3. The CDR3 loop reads CASSPGPGGEETQYF. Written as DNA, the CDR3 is TGTGCCAGCAGCCCCGGGCCAGGGGGCGAAGAGACCCAGTACTTC.

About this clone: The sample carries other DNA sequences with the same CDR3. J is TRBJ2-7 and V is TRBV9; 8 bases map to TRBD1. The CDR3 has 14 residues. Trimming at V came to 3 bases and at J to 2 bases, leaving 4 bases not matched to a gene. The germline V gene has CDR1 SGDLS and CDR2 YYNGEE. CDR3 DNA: TGTGCCAGCAGCGCCGGACAGGGCCCCTACGAGCAGTACTTC. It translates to CASSAGQGPYEQYF.

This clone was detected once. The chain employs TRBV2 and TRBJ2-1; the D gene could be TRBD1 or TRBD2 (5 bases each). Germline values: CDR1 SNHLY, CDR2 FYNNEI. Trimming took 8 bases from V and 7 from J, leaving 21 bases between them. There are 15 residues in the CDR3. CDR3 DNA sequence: TGTGCCAGCGGAGAACTCAGTGGGACCGATAATGAGCAGTTCTTC. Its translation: CASGELSGTDNEQFF.

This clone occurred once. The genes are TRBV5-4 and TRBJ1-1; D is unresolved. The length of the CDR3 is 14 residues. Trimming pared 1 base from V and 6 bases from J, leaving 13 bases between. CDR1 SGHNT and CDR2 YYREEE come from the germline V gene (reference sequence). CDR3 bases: TGTGCCAGCAGCTTGCGACTGGGTCCGGCTGAAGCTTTCTTT. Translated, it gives CASSLRLGPAEAFF.

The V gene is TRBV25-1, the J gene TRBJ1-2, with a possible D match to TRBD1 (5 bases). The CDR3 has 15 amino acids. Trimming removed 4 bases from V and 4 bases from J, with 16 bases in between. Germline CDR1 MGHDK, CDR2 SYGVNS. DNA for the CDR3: TGTGCCAGCAGTGCTAAGGGGTCGGGGAGCTATGGCTACACCTTC. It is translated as CASSAKGSGSYGYTF.

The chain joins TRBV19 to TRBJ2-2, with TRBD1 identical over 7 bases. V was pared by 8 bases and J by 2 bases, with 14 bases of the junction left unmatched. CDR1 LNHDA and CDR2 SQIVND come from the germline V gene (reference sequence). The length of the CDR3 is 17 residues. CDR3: CASPRGRGRVNTGELFF. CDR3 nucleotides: TGTGCCAGTCCCAGGGGGAGAGGACGGGTAAACACCGGGGAGCTGTTTTTT.

This chain's CDR3 is CASAGTPTYEQYF. The CDR3 nucleotides are TGTGCCAGCGCCGGGACACCAACCTACGAGCAGTACTTC. The chain recombines TRBV6-6 with TRBJ2-7; D may be TRBD1 (6 bases). Deletions cut 8 bases from V and 2 bases from J, with 13 bases between. The CDR3 totals 13 residues. In germline, CDR1 is MNHNY, CDR2 SVGAGI (reference sequence).

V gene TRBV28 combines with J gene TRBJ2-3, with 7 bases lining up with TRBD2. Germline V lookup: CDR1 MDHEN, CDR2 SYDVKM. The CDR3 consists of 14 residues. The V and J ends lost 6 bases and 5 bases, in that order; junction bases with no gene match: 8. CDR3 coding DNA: TGTGCCAGCAGACGCAGGACTAGAGGAGATACGCAGTATTTT. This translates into CASRRRTRGDTQYF.

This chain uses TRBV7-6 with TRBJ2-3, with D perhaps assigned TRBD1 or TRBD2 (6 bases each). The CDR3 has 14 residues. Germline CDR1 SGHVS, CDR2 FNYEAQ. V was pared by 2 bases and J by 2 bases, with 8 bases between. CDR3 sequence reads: CASSLWGATDTQYF. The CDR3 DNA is TGTGCCAGCAGCTTATGGGGGGCCACAGATACGCAGTATTTT. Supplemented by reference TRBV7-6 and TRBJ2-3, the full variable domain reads GAGVSQSPRYKVTKRGQDVALRCDPISGHVSLYWYRQALGQGPEFLTYFNYEAQQDKSGLPNDRFSAERPEGSISTLTIQRTEQRDSAMYRCASSLWGATDTQYFGPGTRLTVL.

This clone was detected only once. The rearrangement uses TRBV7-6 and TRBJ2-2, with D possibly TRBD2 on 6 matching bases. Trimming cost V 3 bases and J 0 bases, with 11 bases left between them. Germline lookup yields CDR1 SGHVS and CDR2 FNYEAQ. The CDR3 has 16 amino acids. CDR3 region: CASSFLAFANTGELFF. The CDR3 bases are TGTGCCAGCAGCTTTCTAGCGTTCGCGAACACCGGGGAGCTGTTTTTT.

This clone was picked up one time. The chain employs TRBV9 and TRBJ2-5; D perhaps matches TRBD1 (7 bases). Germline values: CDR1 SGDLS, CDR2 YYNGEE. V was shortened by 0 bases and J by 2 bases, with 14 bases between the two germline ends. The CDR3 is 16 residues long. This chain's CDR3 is CASSVGSGGSQETQYF. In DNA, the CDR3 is TGTGCCAGCAGCGTAGGATCAGGGGGGTCTCAAGAGACCCAGTACTTC.

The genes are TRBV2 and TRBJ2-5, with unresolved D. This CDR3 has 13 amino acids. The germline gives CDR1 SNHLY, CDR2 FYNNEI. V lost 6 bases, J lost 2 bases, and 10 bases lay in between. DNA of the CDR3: TGTGCCAGCAGGAAGCACCCACAAGAGACCCAGTACTTC. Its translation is CASRKHPQETQYF.